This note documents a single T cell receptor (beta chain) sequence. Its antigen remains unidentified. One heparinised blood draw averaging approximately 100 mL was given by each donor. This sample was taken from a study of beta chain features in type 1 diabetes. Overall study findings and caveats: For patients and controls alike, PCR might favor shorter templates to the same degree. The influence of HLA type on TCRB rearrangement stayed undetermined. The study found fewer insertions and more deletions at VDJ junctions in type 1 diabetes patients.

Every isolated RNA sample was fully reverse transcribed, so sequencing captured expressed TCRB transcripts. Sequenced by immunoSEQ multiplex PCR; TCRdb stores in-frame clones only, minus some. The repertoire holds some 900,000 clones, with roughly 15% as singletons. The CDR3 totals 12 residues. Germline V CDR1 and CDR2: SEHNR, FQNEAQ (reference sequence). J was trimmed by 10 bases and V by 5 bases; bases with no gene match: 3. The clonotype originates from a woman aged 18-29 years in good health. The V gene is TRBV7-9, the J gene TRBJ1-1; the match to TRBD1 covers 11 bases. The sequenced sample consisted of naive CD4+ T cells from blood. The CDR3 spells CASSNGTGGAFF. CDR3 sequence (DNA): TGTGCCAGCAGCAACGGGACAGGGGGAGCTTTCTTT.